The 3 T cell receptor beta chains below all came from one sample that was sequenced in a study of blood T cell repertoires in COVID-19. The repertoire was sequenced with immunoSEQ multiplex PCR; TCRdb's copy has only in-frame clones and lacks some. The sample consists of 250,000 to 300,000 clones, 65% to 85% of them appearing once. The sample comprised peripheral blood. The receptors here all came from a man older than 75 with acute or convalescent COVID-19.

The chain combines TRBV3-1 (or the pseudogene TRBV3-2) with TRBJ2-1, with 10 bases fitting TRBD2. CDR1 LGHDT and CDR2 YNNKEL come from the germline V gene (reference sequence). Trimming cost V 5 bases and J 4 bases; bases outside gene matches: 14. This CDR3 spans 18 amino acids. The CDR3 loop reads CASSGRRLLAGTYNEQFF. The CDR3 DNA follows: TGTGCCAGCAGCGGAAGGCGATTACTAGCGGGGACGTACAATGAGCAGTTCTTC.

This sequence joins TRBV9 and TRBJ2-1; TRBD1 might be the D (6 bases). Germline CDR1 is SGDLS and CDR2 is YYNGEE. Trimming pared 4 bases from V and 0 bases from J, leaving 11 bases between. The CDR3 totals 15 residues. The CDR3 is CASSTRQDSYNEQFF. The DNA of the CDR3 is TGTGCCAGCAGCACGCGACAGGACTCCTACAATGAGCAGTTCTTC. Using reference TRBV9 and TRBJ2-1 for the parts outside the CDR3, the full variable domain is DSGVTQTPKHLITATGQRVTLRCSPRSGDLSVYWYQQSLDQGLQFLIQYYNGEERAKGNILERFSAQQFPDLHSELNLSSLELGDSALYFCASSTRQDSYNEQFFGPGTRLTVL.

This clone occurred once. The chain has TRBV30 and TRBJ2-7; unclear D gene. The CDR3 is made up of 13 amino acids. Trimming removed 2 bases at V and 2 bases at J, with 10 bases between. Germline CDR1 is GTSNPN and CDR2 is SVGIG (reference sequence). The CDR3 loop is CAWSLPPAYEQYF. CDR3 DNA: TGTGCCTGGAGTCTGCCACCGGCCTACGAGCAGTACTTC.